The 29 T cell receptor beta chains listed next were all sequenced from one sample in a study of blood T cell repertoires in COVID-19. The method was immunoSEQ multiplex PCR; TCRdb's version includes in-frame clones alone and lacks a portion of them. The data show some 400,000 clones, approximately 90% seen once. What was sequenced was PBMCs or T cells enriched from blood (not recorded which). Every receptor here comes from a woman between 35 and 50 years old who had been exposed to COVID-19.

The chain uses TRBV7-8 and TRBJ2-3; 10 bases map to TRBD2. The J segment lost 4 bases and the V segment lost 1 base, leaving 8 bases of the junction unmatched. CDR1 and CDR2 (germline): SGHVS, FQNEAQ. CDR3 length: 17 residues. CDR3 loop: CASSLVRASGRSDTQYF. DNA of the CDR3: TGTGCCAGCAGCTTAGTTCGGGCTAGCGGGAGATCAGATACGCAGTATTTT.

This rearrangement joins TRBV2 to TRBJ1-5, with D maybe TRBD1 (5 bases). The CDR3 runs 14 residues. Looked up from germline, CDR1 is SNHLY and CDR2 is FYNNEI. Trimming pared 8 bases from V and 5 bases from J, leaving 16 bases between. This CDR3 reads CASHFRGDHQPQHF. In DNA form, the CDR3 reads TGTGCCAGCCATTTTCGGGGGGACCATCAGCCCCAGCATTTT. The whole variable domain, filled in from reference TRBV2 and TRBJ1-5, reads EPEVTQTPSHQVTQMGQEVILRCVPISNHLYFYWYRQILGQKVEFLVSFYNNEISEKSEIFDDQFSVERPDGSNFTLKIRSTKLEDSAMYFCASHFRGDHQPQHFGDGTRLSIL.

The table lists this clone with a count of one. V gene TRBV16 combines with J gene TRBJ2-7; TRBD1 is a possible D gene (5 bases). In germline, CDR1 is KGHSY, CDR2 FQNENV. This CDR3 spans 16 amino acids. The germline V and J ends were trimmed by 0 bases and 2 bases, with 14 bases remaining between them. CDR3 residues: CASSQSAGKAPYEQYF. The CDR3 nucleotides read TGTGCCAGCAGCCAATCCGCAGGGAAGGCGCCCTACGAGCAGTACTTC.

This clone was seen more than once but under ten times. The chain uses TRBV10-1 and TRBJ2-2, with D unclear. The CDR3 is 13 amino acids. Germline V gives CDR1 WNHNN, CDR2 SYGVQD (reference sequence). Trimming stripped 4 bases from V and 6 bases from J, with 9 bases between. CDR3 sequence: CASSVATPGELFF. For the CDR3, the DNA is TGCGCCAGCAGTGTGGCGACTCCCGGGGAGCTGTTTTTT.

The J gene is TRBJ2-1, the V gene TRBV30; 8 bases agree with TRBD1. The germline gives CDR1 GTSNPN, CDR2 SVGIG (reference sequence). CDR3 size: 12 residues. The ends lost 6 bases at V and 8 bases at J; junction bases unmatched: 6. The CDR3 region is CACTAGGDEQFF. The CDR3 DNA reads TGTGCCTGCACGGCAGGGGGCGATGAGCAGTTCTTC.

The chain couples TRBV14 to TRBJ1-2, with a tentative D call TRBD1 (5 bases). This CDR3 comprises 14 residues. With 0 bases removed from V and 8 bases from J, the gap between germline ends came to 13 bases. Germline lookup yields CDR1 SGHDN and CDR2 FVKESK. In nucleotides, the CDR3 is TGTGCCAGCAGCCAAGAGGTGTCTGGGGGGGGCTACACCTTC. Amino acid sequence: CASSQEVSGGGYTF. Together with reference TRBV14 and TRBJ1-2, the CDR3 gives the full variable domain: EAGVTQFPSHSVIEKGQTVTLRCDPISGHDNLYWYRRVMGKEIKFLLHFVKESKQDESGMPNNRFLAERTGGTYSTLKVQPAELEDSGVYFCASSQEVSGGGYTFGSGTRLTVV.

As concerns this clone: Other DNA sequences from this sample encode an identical CDR3 as well. The gene calls are TRBV6-2 or TRBV6-3 and TRBJ1-1; no clear D gene. The CDR3 length is 14 residues. Germline V gene sequence: CDR1 MNHEY, CDR2 SVGEGT. Trimming stripped 2 bases from V and 1 base from J, with 8 bases between. The CDR3 DNA reads TGTGCCAGCAGTTACCTGGCAGGGAACACTGAAGCTTTCTTT. It translates to CASSYLAGNTEAFF.

The chain has TRBV2 and TRBJ1-1, with D tentatively TRBD1 (5 bases). Germline assignment: CDR1 SNHLY and CDR2 FYNNEI. This CDR3 has 13 amino acids. The V end lost 2 bases, the J end lost 7 bases, and 11 bases lay between the germline ends. The CDR3 coding sequence is TGTGCCAGCAGTGAATGGGGCAGTCTTGAAGCTTTCTTT. Protein: CASSEWGSLEAFF.

The table lists this clone with a count of one. V and J are TRBV18 and TRBJ2-3; 9 positions agree with TRBD2. Germline CDR1 reads KGHSH; CDR2 reads LQKENI. This CDR3 spans 16 amino acids. J was trimmed by 0 bases and V by 6 bases; bases with no gene match: 7. The CDR3 region is CASSRYSGGSTDTQYF. The CDR3 DNA reads as TGTGCCAGCTCCCGCTATAGCGGGGGAAGCACAGATACGCAGTATTTT.

The chain is built from TRBV27 and TRBJ1-3; TRBD1 aligns across 8 bases. V shed 5 bases, J shed 3 bases, and the junction held 6 bases outside the gene matches. This CDR3 has 15 residues. CDR1 is MNHEY and CDR2 is SMNVEV in the germline V gene (reference sequence). The DNA for the CDR3 is TGTGCCAGCAGTGCCCAGGGGGCGTATGGAAACACCATATATTTT. Translated, it gives CASSAQGAYGNTIYF.

This chain connects TRBV6-2 or TRBV6-3 to TRBJ2-1, with a possible D match to TRBD1 (6 bases). Deletions cut 3 bases from V and 0 bases from J, with 9 bases between. Germline-derived CDR1 and CDR2 are MNHEY and SVGEGT. CDR3 size: 15 residues. Here the CDR3 DNA reads TGTGCCAGCAGTTATCTGGACAGCTCCTACAATGAGCAGTTCTTC. It specifies CASSYLDSSYNEQFF.

This clone was counted only a few times. This sequence joins TRBV19 and TRBJ1-1; the D gene is possibly TRBD1 (6 bases). The V end was cut by 3 bases, the J end by 5 bases, with 13 bases between. The CDR3 length is 14 residues. The germline V gene has CDR1 LNHDA and CDR2 SQIVND (reference sequence). The DNA of the CDR3 is TGTGCCAGTAGTATTTGCGGGGGGCGGACTGAAGCTTTCTTT. Translation gives CASSICGGRTEAFF.

The genes are TRBV18 and TRBJ2-1; 10 nucleotides agree with TRBD1. CDR3 size: 19 residues. The J segment lost 9 bases and the V segment lost 0 bases, leaving 17 bases of the junction unmatched. Germline CDR1 is KGHSH and CDR2 is LQKENI. DNA of the CDR3: TGTGCCAGCTCACCACCGATACGGTTAGTCCTGACAGGGGGCATTGAGCAGTTCTTC. It codes for CASSPPIRLVLTGGIEQFF.

CDR3 bases: TGTGCCACCAGTGATCCGACAGGAGGATCCTACAATGAGCAGTTCTTC. Amino acids: CATSDPTGGSYNEQFF. This chain connects TRBV24-1 to TRBJ2-1; weak D call: TRBD1 (6 bases). Germline loops: CDR1 KGHDR, CDR2 SFDVKD. Trimming took 3 bases from V and 1 from J, leaving 12 bases between them. The CDR3 runs to 16 residues.

The chain joins TRBV5-6 to TRBJ1-2; D is possibly TRBD1 (5 bases). V was pared by 4 bases and J by 0 bases, with 16 bases between. This CDR3 comprises 16 residues. Per germline, CDR1 SGHDT and CDR2 YYEEEE. The CDR3 here is CASSVRAGSTNYGYTF. CDR3 in DNA: TGTGCCAGCAGCGTCCGGGCAGGGTCGACTAACTATGGCTACACCTTC.

The chain links TRBV24-1 to TRBJ1-1, with a tentative D call TRBD1 (6 bases). V was cut by 5 bases and J by 5 bases, with 17 bases left in between. Germline V gives CDR1 KGHDR, CDR2 SFDVKD. The CDR3 consists of 15 residues. The CDR3 here is CATSASQGGGTEAFF. Here the CDR3 DNA reads TGTGCCACCAGTGCCTCACAGGGAGGGGGAACTGAAGCTTTCTTT.

The chain employs TRBV28 and TRBJ2-4, with 7 positions matching TRBD1. The CDR3 loop spans 12 amino acids. J gave up 9 bases and V 5 bases, and 4 bases lay outside the gene matches. Germline V lookup: CDR1 MDHEN, CDR2 SYDVKM. The CDR3 coding sequence is TGTGCCAGCAGTCGGGGACAGTCCATTCAGTACTTC. This encodes CASSRGQSIQYF.

The V call is TRBV5-4, the J call TRBJ2-5; 11 positions agree with TRBD2. CDR3 length equals 17 residues. Losses at the gene ends were 0 bases for V and 7 bases for J; bases not matched to a gene: 11. CDR1 is SGHNT and CDR2 is YYREEE in the germline V gene (reference sequence). DNA for the CDR3: TGTGCCAGCAGCTTGGCCAATAGGCTAGCGGGGGGATCGACCCAGTACTTC. Residues: CASSLANRLAGGSTQYF. Combining the CDR3 with reference TRBV5-4 and TRBJ2-5 gives the whole variable domain ETGVTQSPTHLIKTRGQQVTLRCSSQSGHNTVSWYQQALGQGPQFIFQYYREEENGRGNFPPRFSGLQFPNYSSELNVNALELDDSALYLCASSLANRLAGGSTQYFGPGTRLLVL.

This clone has only one observation. J is TRBJ1-1 and V is TRBV5-4, with 10 bases fitting TRBD1. There are 16 residues in the CDR3. The V and J ends lost 2 bases and 5 bases, in that order; junction bases with no gene match: 9. Germline CDR1 is SGHNT and CDR2 is YYREEE (reference sequence). CDR3: CASSLLTGTGVTEAFF. Written as DNA, the CDR3 is TGTGCCAGCAGCTTACTAACCGGGACAGGGGTAACTGAAGCTTTCTTT.

This chain uses TRBV9 with TRBJ2-3; D might be TRBD1 (6 bases). This CDR3 comprises 17 residues. With 0 bases removed from V and 0 bases from J, the gap between germline ends came to 14 bases. From germline, CDR1 is SGDLS and CDR2 YYNGEE. CDR3 DNA: TGTGCCAGCAGCGTAGAGGGGGTGGTAGATAGCACAGATACGCAGTATTTT. Translation gives CASSVEGVVDSTDTQYF.

The rearrangement uses TRBV18 and TRBJ2-4; 9 nucleotides align to TRBD1. The CDR3 totals 14 residues. Unmatched junction bases numbered 7, after V lost 4 bases and J lost 9 bases. In germline, CDR1 is KGHSH, CDR2 LQKENI. CDR3 residues: CASSQGQGGVIQYF. The CDR3 nucleotides read TGTGCCAGCTCACAGGGACAGGGAGGCGTCATTCAGTACTTC.

The genes are TRBV19 and TRBJ2-7; a weak D match, TRBD1 (6 bases). The CDR3 loop spans 14 amino acids. The germline gives CDR1 LNHDA, CDR2 SQIVND (reference sequence). Trimming removed 10 bases at V and 6 bases at J, with 22 bases between. CDR3: CATSARQAQGEQYF. The CDR3 DNA reads as TGTGCCACCTCGGCCCGACAGGCCCAGGGCGAGCAGTACTTC.

The chain carries TRBV11-3 and TRBJ2-7; 10 nucleotides match TRBD2. CDR1 is SGHNT and CDR2 is YENEEA in the germline V gene. The V and J ends lost 1 base and 3 bases, in that order; junction bases with no gene match: 3. The CDR3 consists of 15 residues. The CDR3 nucleotides are TGTGCCAGCAGCTTAGGGACTAGCGGATACTACGAGCAGTACTTC. The encoded protein is CASSLGTSGYYEQYF.

The sample holds one count of this clone. The chain has TRBV15 and TRBJ1-2; D not resolved. Trimming pared 2 bases from V and 6 bases from J, leaving 10 bases between. The CDR3 length is 13 residues. The germline gives CDR1 LNHNV, CDR2 YYDKDF (reference sequence). This chain's CDR3 is CATSRPHTDGYTF. The CDR3 bases are TGTGCCACCAGCAGACCGCATACGGATGGCTACACCTTC.

V gene TRBV19 combines with J gene TRBJ1-1; D is undetermined. Germline values: CDR1 LNHDA, CDR2 SQIVND (reference sequence). The CDR3 consists of 14 residues. Deletions cut 3 bases from V and 6 bases from J, with 14 bases between. The CDR3 here is CASSMDFQTAEAFF. CDR3 in DNA: TGTGCCAGTAGTATGGACTTTCAGACCGCTGAAGCTTTCTTT.

The chain couples TRBV19 to TRBJ1-1, with D possibly TRBD1 on 5 matching bases. V lost 8 bases and J 5 bases, leaving 18 bases between the germline ends. This CDR3 has 14 residues. CDR1 and CDR2 (germline): LNHDA, SQIVND (reference sequence). CDR3 coding DNA: TGTGCCAGTTCAGGGACCGGGGGGTGGACTGAAGCTTTCTTT. Its protein product is CASSGTGGWTEAFF.

The rearrangement links TRBV18 to TRBJ2-2, with a weak D call TRBD2 (6 bases). This CDR3 region has 17 residues. Germline V lookup: CDR1 KGHSH, CDR2 LQKENI. V lost 1 base and J 4 bases, leaving 16 bases between the germline ends. CDR3 bases: TGTGCCAGCTCACCACGGATACGGGAGAGGGGCACCGGGGAGCTGTTTTTT. This translates into CASSPRIRERGTGELFF. The full variable domain, its missing parts supplied by reference TRBV18 and TRBJ2-2, is NAGVMQNPRHLVRRRGQEARLRCSPMKGHSHVYWYRQLPEEGLKFMVYLQKENIIDESGMPKERFSAEFPKEGPSILRIQQVVRGDSAAYFCASSPRIRERGTGELFFGEGSRLTVL.

In this sample, this clone turned up once. The chain carries TRBV7-2 and TRBJ2-5; TRBD1 agrees at 10 bases. The CDR3 is made up of 15 amino acids. In germline, CDR1 is SGHTA, CDR2 FQGNSA. Trimming took 5 bases from V and 5 from J; bases not matched to a gene: 8. CDR3 loop: CASSLTGGAGETQYF. DNA of the CDR3: TGTGCCAGCAGCCTGACAGGGGGCGCAGGGGAGACCCAGTACTTC.

J is TRBJ1-2 and V is TRBV12-3 or TRBV12-4; no firm D call. Trimming stripped 5 bases from V and 5 bases from J, with 12 bases between. CDR3 length: 13 residues. CDR3 nucleotides: TGTGCCAGCAGTCCGAGGGATCTGTATGGCTACACCTTC. The encoded protein is CASSPRDLYGYTF.